This section outlines one T cell receptor beta chain sequence together with its context. This record comes from a study of cytomegalovirus exposure and HLA in healthy donors. 13 Jbeta primers and 60 Vbeta primers were used for the PCR. Per the authors' pipeline: It was a later analysis that counted tens of millions of unique TCR beta chains, of which 9.5 million to 14 million were shared. Profiled with immunoSEQ multiplex PCR; TCRdb holds only in-frame clones, not every one. Clonal size and the V and J genes are those of that table, whereas D and trimming came from the DNA. The data hold roughly 120,000 clones, with roughly 70% observed a single time. From germline, CDR1 is SNHLY and CDR2 FYNNEI. V lost 9 bases and J lost 1, with 9 bases in between. The CDR3 consists of 12 residues.

The sequenced material came from PBMCs. The origin of this receptor is a woman between 18 and 29 years old in good health and CMV-seronegative. The V and J genes are TRBV2 and TRBJ1-1; D ambiguous. CDR3 in DNA: TGTGCCAGTGGGCGGGAGAACACTGAAGCTTTCTTT. Its translation: CASGRENTEAFF.